These T cell receptor beta chains were read from a single sample in a study of T cell responses to AZD1222 COVID-19 vaccine. Sequencing used immunoSEQ multiplex PCR; TCRdb keeps in-frame clones, though not all of them. The table has approximately 89,000 clones, 92% seen once; the top ten hold 5% to 6.5%. Sequencing was performed on peripheral blood, taken on day 0 of AZD1222 vaccination. The source of these receptors is an adult in good health. CDR3s include the opening cysteine and the closing phenylalanine or tryptophan. The order of the fields is J gene, CDR3 length, clone size, V gene, D gene, CDR3 DNA, CDR3 protein. The D gene is left open where the match is weak. A row's size may be missing; if present it is once, few, many or a size class.

J gene: TRBJ2-7
CDR3 length: 14
clone size: -
V gene: TRBV2
D gene: -
CDR3 DNA: TGTGCCAGCAGTGAATCCAAATCCTCAGGGGTGCAGTACTTC
CDR3 protein: CASSESKSSGVQYF

J gene: TRBJ1-5
CDR3 length: 14
clone size: -
V gene: TRBV19
D gene: -
CDR3 DNA: TGTGCCAGTGGGAGGGAATTGAGCAATCAGCCCCAGCATTTT
CDR3 protein: CASGRELSNQPQHF

J gene: TRBJ2-7
CDR3 length: 14
clone size: -
V gene: TRBV25-1
D gene: -
CDR3 DNA: TGTGCCAGCAGTGATGGCGGGCAGCCGGACGAGCAGTACTTC
CDR3 protein: CASSDGGQPDEQYF

J gene: TRBJ1-5
CDR3 length: 14
clone size: once
V gene: TRBV6-5
D gene: -
CDR3 DNA: TGTGCCAGCAGTCTGGGTTCAGGGGCTCAGCCCCAGCATTTT
CDR3 protein: CASSLGSGAQPQHF

J gene: TRBJ2-3
CDR3 length: 14
clone size: -
V gene: TRBV4-2
D gene: -
CDR3 DNA: TGTGCCAGCAGCCAAGATATCAGCACAGATACGCAGTATTTT
CDR3 protein: CASSQDISTDTQYF

J gene: TRBJ2-1
CDR3 length: 17
clone size: -
V gene: TRBV7-7
D gene: -
CDR3 DNA: TGTGCCAGCAGCCCTGATTCGGGCGGGACGTACTACAATGAGCAGTTCTTC
CDR3 protein: CASSPDSGGTYYNEQFF

J gene: TRBJ2-3
CDR3 length: 13
clone size: -
V gene: TRBV29-1
D gene: -
CDR3 DNA: TGCAGCGTTGAAAGGCAGCAAGGAGATACGCAGTATTTT
CDR3 protein: CSVERQQGDTQYF

J gene: TRBJ2-1
CDR3 length: 15
clone size: -
V gene: TRBV10-3
D gene: -
CDR3 DNA: TGTGCCATCAGTCAGGCTTTAGCGGCCTACAATGAGCAGTTCTTC
CDR3 protein: CAISQALAAYNEQFF

J gene: TRBJ2-7
CDR3 length: 15
clone size: once
V gene: TRBV30
D gene: -
CDR3 DNA: TGTGCCTGGAGTCCGGGGCAGGGGATAGTCTACGAGCAGTACTTC
CDR3 protein: CAWSPGQGIVYEQYF

J gene: TRBJ2-1
CDR3 length: 16
clone size: -
V gene: TRBV9
D gene: -
CDR3 DNA: TGTGCCAGCAGCGGCCTTCGGGCCGCGGATTACAATGAGCAGTTCTTC
CDR3 protein: CASSGLRAADYNEQFF

J gene: TRBJ2-1
CDR3 length: 16
clone size: -
V gene: TRBV7-9
D gene: TRBD2
CDR3 DNA: TGTGCCAGCAGCTTAGCGGGGCAGCGGGAGGTCGATGAGCAGTTCTTC
CDR3 protein: CASSLAGQREVDEQFF

J gene: TRBJ2-1
CDR3 length: 13
clone size: few
V gene: TRBV3-1/TRBV3-2
D gene: -
CDR3 DNA: TGTGCCAGCAGCCGCTTCTCCTACAATGAGCAGTTCTTC
CDR3 protein: CASSRFSYNEQFF

J gene: TRBJ2-3
CDR3 length: 19
clone size: -
V gene: TRBV30
D gene: TRBD2
CDR3 DNA: TGTGCCTGGAGCAGGGGCAGGGGACTAGCGGGAGGTAACACAGATACGCAGTATTTT
CDR3 protein: CAWSRGRGLAGGNTDTQYF

J gene: TRBJ1-1
CDR3 length: 14
clone size: -
V gene: TRBV7-8
D gene: TRBD1
CDR3 DNA: TGTGCCAGCAGCGAACAGGGGGTTAACACTGAAGCTTTCTTT
CDR3 protein: CASSEQGVNTEAFF

J gene: TRBJ1-1
CDR3 length: 14
clone size: -
V gene: TRBV13
D gene: -
CDR3 DNA: TGTGCCAGCAGGCAGGGTCCTCAATTCACTGAAGCTTTCTTT
CDR3 protein: CASRQGPQFTEAFF

J gene: TRBJ2-7
CDR3 length: 12
clone size: -
V gene: TRBV28
D gene: TRBD1
CDR3 DNA: TGTGCCAGCAGCTCGACAGGGGACGAGCAGTACTTC
CDR3 protein: CASSSTGDEQYF

J gene: TRBJ1-4
CDR3 length: 15
clone size: -
V gene: TRBV19
D gene: -
CDR3 DNA: TGTGCCAGTAGTAACCCCGGGGAGACTAATGAAAAACTGTTTTTT
CDR3 protein: CASSNPGETNEKLFF

J gene: TRBJ2-3
CDR3 length: 14
clone size: once
V gene: TRBV9
D gene: -
CDR3 DNA: TGTGCCAGCAGCGCACCGGGACCTACAGATACGCAGTATTTT
CDR3 protein: CASSAPGPTDTQYF

J gene: TRBJ2-1
CDR3 length: 13
clone size: -
V gene: TRBV28
D gene: -
CDR3 DNA: TGTGCCAGCAGTTCCGGACTTTACAATGAGCAGTTCTTC
CDR3 protein: CASSSGLYNEQFF

J gene: TRBJ2-1
CDR3 length: 16
clone size: -
V gene: TRBV4-1
D gene: TRBD2
CDR3 DNA: TGCGCCAGCAGCCCCCTGGCTAGCGGGAACTACAATGAGCAGTTCTTC
CDR3 protein: CASSPLASGNYNEQFF

J gene: TRBJ2-5
CDR3 length: 14
clone size: -
V gene: TRBV9
D gene: TRBD1
CDR3 DNA: TGTGCCAGCAGCGTAGGAGGGGGCCAGGAGACCCAGTACTTC
CDR3 protein: CASSVGGGQETQYF

J gene: TRBJ2-7
CDR3 length: 15
clone size: -
V gene: TRBV6-2/TRBV6-3
D gene: -
CDR3 DNA: TGTGCCAGCAGTTGGGGCGGGTACCGCTCCTACGAGCAGTACTTC
CDR3 protein: CASSWGGYRSYEQYF

J gene: TRBJ2-1
CDR3 length: 15
clone size: -
V gene: TRBV19
D gene: -
CDR3 DNA: TGTGCCAGTAGCCCCGGACAGTTCGCCTACAATGAGCAGTTCTTC
CDR3 protein: CASSPGQFAYNEQFF

J gene: TRBJ2-7
CDR3 length: 15
clone size: -
V gene: TRBV4-3
D gene: TRBD2
CDR3 DNA: TGCGCCAGCAGCCACGGGACTAGCGGGAGTTACGAGCAGTACTTC
CDR3 protein: CASSHGTSGSYEQYF

J gene: TRBJ2-2
CDR3 length: 17
clone size: -
V gene: TRBV7-3
D gene: -
CDR3 DNA: TGTGCCAGCAGCCGAGGACCCCCACCGGTTGGCACCGGGGAGCTGTTTTTT
CDR3 protein: CASSRGPPPVGTGELFF

J gene: TRBJ2-1
CDR3 length: 15
clone size: -
V gene: TRBV4-1
D gene: TRBD2
CDR3 DNA: TGCGCCAGCAGCCACCCCTGGCGGGGGGTAAATGAGCAGTTCTTC
CDR3 protein: CASSHPWRGVNEQFF

J gene: TRBJ1-2
CDR3 length: 15
clone size: few
V gene: TRBV2
D gene: -
CDR3 DNA: TGTGCCAGCAGGACGGCGCAGGGGTACGACTATGGCTACACCTTC
CDR3 protein: CASRTAQGYDYGYTF

J gene: TRBJ2-1
CDR3 length: 16
clone size: once
V gene: TRBV19
D gene: TRBD2
CDR3 DNA: TGTGCCAGTAGTCCCACTAGCGGAGCGCCTTACAATGAGCAGTTCTTC
CDR3 protein: CASSPTSGAPYNEQFF

J gene: TRBJ2-7
CDR3 length: 14
clone size: -
V gene: TRBV6-5
D gene: TRBD2
CDR3 DNA: TGTGCCAGCACCTTTACTAGCGGGAGGGACGAGCAGTACTTC
CDR3 protein: CASTFTSGRDEQYF

J gene: TRBJ2-2
CDR3 length: 16
clone size: -
V gene: TRBV15
D gene: TRBD2
CDR3 DNA: TGTGCCACCAGCAGAGGAGGGACTAGTCGCTCCGGGGAGCTGTTTTTT
CDR3 protein: CATSRGGTSRSGELFF

J gene: TRBJ2-1
CDR3 length: 20
clone size: -
V gene: TRBV21-1
D gene: -
CDR3 DNA: TGTGCCAGCAGCGCTACGGGGACAGGGCGCCGGAGGATGATTCACAATGAGCAGTTCTTC
CDR3 protein: CASSATGTGRRRMIHNEQFF

J gene: TRBJ2-7
CDR3 length: 14
clone size: -
V gene: TRBV7-2
D gene: -
CDR3 DNA: TGTGCCAGCAGCTTAGCGTGGGTCTCCTACGAGCAGTACTTC
CDR3 protein: CASSLAWVSYEQYF

J gene: TRBJ2-7
CDR3 length: 15
clone size: -
V gene: TRBV6-5
D gene: TRBD2
CDR3 DNA: TGTGCCAGCAGCCCCCGGGACTACTTCTCCTACGAGCAGTACTTC
CDR3 protein: CASSPRDYFSYEQYF

J gene: TRBJ2-7
CDR3 length: 16
clone size: -
V gene: TRBV18
D gene: TRBD2
CDR3 DNA: TGTGCCAGCTCACCACCTTCACTAGCGGGATCCTACGAGCAGTACTTC
CDR3 protein: CASSPPSLAGSYEQYF

J gene: TRBJ1-3
CDR3 length: 17
clone size: -
V gene: TRBV5-6
D gene: TRBD1
CDR3 DNA: TGTGCCAGCAGCTTGGGACAGGGGCGAAGCTCTGGAAACACCATATATTTT
CDR3 protein: CASSLGQGRSSGNTIYF

J gene: TRBJ1-6
CDR3 length: 15
clone size: -
V gene: TRBV6-4
D gene: TRBD1
CDR3 DNA: TGTGCCAGCAGCGAGGGACAGGGGTATAATTCACCCCTCCACTTT
CDR3 protein: CASSEGQGYNSPLHF

J gene: TRBJ2-7
CDR3 length: 14
clone size: few
V gene: TRBV6-5
D gene: -
CDR3 DNA: TGTGCCAGCAGTTACTTATGGGGATCCTACGAGCAGTACTTC
CDR3 protein: CASSYLWGSYEQYF

J gene: TRBJ2-7
CDR3 length: 14
clone size: -
V gene: TRBV9
D gene: -
CDR3 DNA: TGTGCCAGCAGCGGAGCCGGGCCGAACTACGAGCAGTACTTC
CDR3 protein: CASSGAGPNYEQYF

J gene: TRBJ2-1
CDR3 length: 14
clone size: -
V gene: TRBV10-1
D gene: -
CDR3 DNA: TGCGCCAGCAGTGAAGGCGCAGGCAAAAATGAGCAGTTCTTC
CDR3 protein: CASSEGAGKNEQFF

J gene: TRBJ1-1
CDR3 length: 13
clone size: -
V gene: TRBV30
D gene: TRBD1
CDR3 DNA: TGTGCCTGGAGGTCCAACCGGGACAGTTTAGCTTTCTTT
CDR3 protein: CAWRSNRDSLAFF

J gene: TRBJ1-6
CDR3 length: 14
clone size: -
V gene: TRBV28
D gene: -
CDR3 DNA: TGTGCCAGCAGTTTAGGGACAAGAAATTCACCCCTCCACTTT
CDR3 protein: CASSLGTRNSPLHF

J gene: TRBJ1-4
CDR3 length: 18
clone size: -
V gene: TRBV27
D gene: TRBD1
CDR3 DNA: TGTGCCAGCAGTTTATTCCAGGGACAGGGGGTGTCTAATGAAAAACTGTTTTTT
CDR3 protein: CASSLFQGQGVSNEKLFF

J gene: TRBJ2-1
CDR3 length: 14
clone size: -
V gene: TRBV7-9
D gene: -
CDR3 DNA: TGTGCCAGCAGCTGGGGGCACTCCTACAATGAGCAGTTCTTC
CDR3 protein: CASSWGHSYNEQFF

J gene: TRBJ2-2
CDR3 length: 13
clone size: once
V gene: TRBV2
D gene: -
CDR3 DNA: TGTGCCAGTCTGCCATCTCAGCTAGGGGAGCTGTTTTTT
CDR3 protein: CASLPSQLGELFF